The next 4 T cell receptor beta chains were all read from a single sample in a study of cytomegalovirus exposure and HLA in healthy donors. It was with 60 Vbeta and 13 Jbeta primers that the PCR ran. TCRdb's table, derived via immunoSEQ multiplex PCR, lists solely in-frame clones and lacks some. The data contain just over 150,000 clones, around 84% of them singletons. Sequencing was carried out using PBMCs. The origin of the receptors is a man in his late teens or twenties in good health and CMV-seropositive.

Only a few counts were recorded for this clone. The genes are TRBV2 and TRBJ1-1, with unresolved D. The V gene's germline CDR1 is SNHLY and CDR2 FYNNEI. The ends were cut back, 2 bases at V and 1 base at J, with 8 bases in the middle. This CDR3 spans 14 amino acids. CDR3 protein: CASSETAENTEAFF. The CDR3, as DNA: TGTGCCAGCAGTGAAACCGCAGAGAACACTGAAGCTTTCTTT.

The chain employs TRBV7-6 and TRBJ1-6, with TRBD1 matching over 9 bases. Losses at the gene ends were 5 bases for V and 6 bases for J; bases not matched to a gene: 11. The CDR3 length is 17 residues. The germline V gene encodes CDR1 SGHVS and CDR2 FNYEAQ. As DNA, the CDR3 is TGTGCCAGCAGCCTCCAGGGGACAGGGAAGAGTAATTCACCCCTCCACTTT. Translated: CASSLQGTGKSNSPLHF.

J is TRBJ1-3 and V is TRBV7-6; 9 positions match TRBD1. The CDR3 runs to 15 residues. The V segment lost 5 bases and the J segment 2 bases; nucleotides outside the gene matches: 4. Germline-derived CDR1 and CDR2 are SGHVS and FNYEAQ. The DNA for the CDR3 is TGTGCCAGCAGCCCCGGGACAGGGACTGGAAACACCATATATTTT. It translates to CASSPGTGTGNTIYF.

The chain uses TRBV5-4 and TRBJ1-3, with D possibly TRBD1 on 6 matching bases. Trimming stripped 0 bases from V and 4 bases from J, with 8 bases between. CDR3 length: 14 amino acids. CDR1 is SGHNT and CDR2 is YYREEE in the germline V gene (reference sequence). The CDR3 region is CASSLAGVGNTIYF. CDR3 sequence (DNA): TGTGCCAGCAGCTTGGCAGGGGTCGGAAACACCATATATTTT. The full variable domain, with the rest looked up from reference TRBV5-4 and TRBJ1-3, is ETGVTQSPTHLIKTRGQQVTLRCSSQSGHNTVSWYQQALGQGPQFIFQYYREEENGRGNFPPRFSGLQFPNYSSELNVNALELDDSALYLCASSLAGVGNTIYFGEGSWLTVV.